The sample holds a few counts of the clone carrying this T cell receptor (beta chain). J lost 4 bases, V lost 1 base, and 6 bases had no gene match. CDR3 length equals 15 residues. The germline gives CDR1 SGHRS, CDR2 YFSETQ. TCRdb fed the RT-PCR reads into MiXCR, producing one record per CDR3 protein. The repertoire has about 530,000 distinct CDR3 sequences, 10% to 15% of them found once; the top ten carry less than 15%. The sample is drawn from a study of response to subunit inactivated influenza vaccine. This sequence originates from a man between 45 and 60 years old who received an inactivated influenza vaccine. The sample was PBMCs from blood, taken around seven weeks after vaccination. V usage is TRBV5-1 and J usage is TRBJ2-5, with TRBD2 matching over 8 bases. CDR3 region: CASSLSGTRSETQYF. The CDR3 DNA sequence: TGCGCCAGCAGCTTGTCAGGGACTAGGTCAGAGACCCAGTACTTC. The whole variable domain, remainder taken from reference TRBV5-1 and TRBJ2-5, is KAGVTQTPRYLIKTRGQQVTLSCSPISGHRSVSWYQQTPGQGLQFLFEYFSETQRNKGNFPGRFSGRQFSNSRSEMNVSTLELGDSALYLCASSLSGTRSETQYFGPGTRLLVL.